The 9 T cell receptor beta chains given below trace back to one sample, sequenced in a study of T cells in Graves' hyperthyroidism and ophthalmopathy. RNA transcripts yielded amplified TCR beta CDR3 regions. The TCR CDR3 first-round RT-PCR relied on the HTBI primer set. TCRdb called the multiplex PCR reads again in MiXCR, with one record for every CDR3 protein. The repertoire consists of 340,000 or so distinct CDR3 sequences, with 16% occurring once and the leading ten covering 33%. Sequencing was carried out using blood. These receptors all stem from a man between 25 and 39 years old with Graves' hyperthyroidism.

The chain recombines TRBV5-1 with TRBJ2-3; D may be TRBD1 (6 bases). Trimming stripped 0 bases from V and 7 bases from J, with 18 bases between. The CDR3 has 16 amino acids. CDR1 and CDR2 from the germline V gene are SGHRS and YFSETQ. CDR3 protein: CASSLAGRGIENTQYF. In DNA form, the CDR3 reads TGCGCCAGCAGCTTGGCTGGCAGGGGAATTGAAAATACGCAGTATTTT. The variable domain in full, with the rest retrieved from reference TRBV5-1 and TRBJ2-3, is KAGVTQTPRYLIKTRGQQVTLSCSPISGHRSVSWYQQTPGQGLQFLFEYFSETQRNKGNFPGRFSGRQFSNSRSEMNVSTLELGDSALYLCASSLAGRGIENTQYFGPGTRLTVL.

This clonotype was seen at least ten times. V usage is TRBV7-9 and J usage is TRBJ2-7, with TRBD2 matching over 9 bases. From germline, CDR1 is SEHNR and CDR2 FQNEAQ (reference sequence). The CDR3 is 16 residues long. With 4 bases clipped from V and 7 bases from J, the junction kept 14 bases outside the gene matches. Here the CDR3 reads CASSSAGGRAVKEQYF. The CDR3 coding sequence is TGTGCCAGCAGCTCCGCGGGCGGGAGGGCCGTAAAAGAGCAGTACTTC.

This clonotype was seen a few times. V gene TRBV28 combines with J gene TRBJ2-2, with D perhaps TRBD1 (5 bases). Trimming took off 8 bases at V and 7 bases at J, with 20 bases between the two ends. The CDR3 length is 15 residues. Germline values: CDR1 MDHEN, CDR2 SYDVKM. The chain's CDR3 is CASFPIVGAIGELFF. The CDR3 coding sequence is TGTGCCAGCTTTCCGATTGTTGGGGCCATCGGGGAGCTGTTTTTT. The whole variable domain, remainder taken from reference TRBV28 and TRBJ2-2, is DVKVTQSSRYLVKRTGEKVFLECVQDMDHENMFWYRQDPGLGLRLIYFSYDVKMKEKGDIPEGYSVSREKKERFSLILESASTNQTSMYLCASFPIVGAIGELFFGEGSRLTVL.

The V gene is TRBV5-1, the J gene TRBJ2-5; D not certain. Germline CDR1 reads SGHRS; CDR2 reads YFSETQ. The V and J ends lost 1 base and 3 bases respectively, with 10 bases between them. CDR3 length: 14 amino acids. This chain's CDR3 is CASSLSGTKETQYF. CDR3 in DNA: TGCGCCAGCAGCTTGTCAGGAACCAAAGAGACCCAGTACTTC. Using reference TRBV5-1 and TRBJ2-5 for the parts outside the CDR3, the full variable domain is KAGVTQTPRYLIKTRGQQVTLSCSPISGHRSVSWYQQTPGQGLQFLFEYFSETQRNKGNFPGRFSGRQFSNSRSEMNVSTLELGDSALYLCASSLSGTKETQYFGPGTRLLVL.

For the CDR3, the DNA is TGTGCCAGCAGTTCTCCGGGGGAAGCTTTCTTT. Protein sequence: CASSSPGEAFF. The genes are TRBV7-9 and TRBJ1-1; D uncertain. The CDR3 length is 11 residues. Per germline, CDR1 SEHNR and CDR2 FQNEAQ (reference sequence). Trimming removed 6 bases from V and 8 bases from J, with 10 bases in between.

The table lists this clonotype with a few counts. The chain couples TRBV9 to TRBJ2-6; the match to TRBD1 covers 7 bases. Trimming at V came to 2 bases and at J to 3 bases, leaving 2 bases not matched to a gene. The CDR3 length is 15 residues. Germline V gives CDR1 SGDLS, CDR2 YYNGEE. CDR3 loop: CASSVYRGGANVLTF. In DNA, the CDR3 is TGTGCCAGCAGCGTGTACAGGGGTGGGGCCAACGTCCTGACTTTC. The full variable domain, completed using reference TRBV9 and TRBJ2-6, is DSGVTQTPKHLITATGQRVTLRCSPRSGDLSVYWYQQSLDQGLQFLIQYYNGEERAKGNILERFSAQQFPDLHSELNLSSLELGDSALYFCASSVYRGGANVLTFGAGSRLTVL.

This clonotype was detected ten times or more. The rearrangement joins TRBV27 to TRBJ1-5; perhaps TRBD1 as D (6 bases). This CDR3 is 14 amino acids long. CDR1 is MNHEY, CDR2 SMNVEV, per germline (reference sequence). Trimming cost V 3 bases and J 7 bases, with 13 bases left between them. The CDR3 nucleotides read TGTGCCAGCAGTTTTTACAGGGTGGAACAGCCCCAGCATTTT. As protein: CASSFYRVEQPQHF.

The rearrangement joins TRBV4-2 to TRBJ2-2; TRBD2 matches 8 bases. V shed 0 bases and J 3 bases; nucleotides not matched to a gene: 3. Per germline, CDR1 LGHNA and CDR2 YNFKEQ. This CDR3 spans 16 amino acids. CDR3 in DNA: TGTGCCAGCAGCCAAGATCCAGCGGGGGACACCGGGGAGCTGTTTTTT. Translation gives CASSQDPAGDTGELFF.

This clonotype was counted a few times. CDR3 sequence (DNA): TGCAGTGCTAGTAAGTCGGGTTATCAGCCCCAGCATTTT. It specifies CSASKSGYQPQHF. The V and J genes are TRBV20-1 and TRBJ1-5, with D unclear. Germline V gives CDR1 DFQATT, CDR2 SNEGSKA (reference sequence). Trimming shortened V by 3 bases and J by 5 bases, and 11 bases separated the two germline ends. CDR3 size: 13 residues.